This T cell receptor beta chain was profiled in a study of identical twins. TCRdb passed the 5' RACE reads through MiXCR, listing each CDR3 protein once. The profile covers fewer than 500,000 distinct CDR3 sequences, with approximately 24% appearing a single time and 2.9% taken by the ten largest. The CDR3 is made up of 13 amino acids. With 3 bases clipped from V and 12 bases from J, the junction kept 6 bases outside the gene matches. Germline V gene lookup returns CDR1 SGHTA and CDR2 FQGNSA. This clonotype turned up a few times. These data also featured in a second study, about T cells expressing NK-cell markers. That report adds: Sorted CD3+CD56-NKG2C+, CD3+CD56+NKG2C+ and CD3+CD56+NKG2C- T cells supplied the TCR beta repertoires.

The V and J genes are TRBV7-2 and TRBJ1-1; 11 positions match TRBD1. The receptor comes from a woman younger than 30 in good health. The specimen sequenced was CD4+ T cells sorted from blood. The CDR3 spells CASSFWGTGGSFF. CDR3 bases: TGTGCCAGCAGCTTTTGGGGGACAGGGGGTTCTTTCTTT.